This T cell receptor (beta chain) stems from a study of T cells in Graves' hyperthyroidism and ophthalmopathy. Trimming shortened V by 6 bases and J by 5 bases, and 13 bases separated the two germline ends. This CDR3 spans 13 amino acids. Germline V lookup: CDR1 SGHDN, CDR2 FVKESK. This clonotype was observed a few times. Researchers took RNA transcripts and amplified the TCR beta CDR3 regions from them. During a first-round RT-PCR of the TCR CDR3, the HTBI primer set was used. TCRdb fed the multiplex PCR reads into MiXCR, producing one record per CDR3 protein. The table includes roughly 360,000 distinct CDR3 sequences, around an eighth detected once.

Sequenced: blood. The chain couples TRBV14 to TRBJ2-5; D is ambiguous. The origin of this receptor is a man aged 25-45 years with Graves' hyperthyroidism that later progressed to Graves' ophthalmopathy. CDR3 sequence reads: CASSRKIGETQYF. The CDR3 region has the DNA TGTGCCAGCAGTCGAAAGATCGGGGAGACCCAGTACTTC.